This entry features one T cell receptor (beta chain) sequence. CDR3 size: 11 residues. Germline CDR1 WSHSY, CDR2 SAAADI. The germline V and J ends were trimmed by 3 bases and 3 bases, with 3 bases remaining between them. The data originate from a study of T cells in lung cancer brain metastases. Only in-frame clones appear in the TCRdb table, and some are missing; sequencing was by immunoSEQ multiplex PCR. Altogether roughly 3,200 clones are present, about 87% being singletons, with the ten largest covering under 14%. The source material was tumor tissue from the primary lung tumor. This receptor was taken from a man aged 55 to 69 with non-small cell lung cancer. The rearrangement uses TRBV10-2 and TRBJ2-7; no clear D gene. CDR3 sequence reads: CASSDFYEQYF. Here the CDR3 DNA reads TGCGCCAGCAGTGACTTCTACGAGCAGTACTTC.